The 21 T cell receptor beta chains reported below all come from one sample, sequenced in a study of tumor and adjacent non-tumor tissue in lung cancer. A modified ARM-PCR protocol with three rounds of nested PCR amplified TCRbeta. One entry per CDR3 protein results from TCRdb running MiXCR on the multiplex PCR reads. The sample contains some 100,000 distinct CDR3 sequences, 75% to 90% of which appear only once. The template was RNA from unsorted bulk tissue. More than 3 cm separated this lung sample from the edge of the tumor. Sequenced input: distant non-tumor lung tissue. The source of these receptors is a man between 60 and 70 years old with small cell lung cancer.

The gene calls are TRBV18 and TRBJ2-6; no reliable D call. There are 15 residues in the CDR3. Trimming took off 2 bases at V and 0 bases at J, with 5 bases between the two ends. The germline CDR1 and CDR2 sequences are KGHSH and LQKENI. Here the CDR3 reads CASSPGTSGANVLTF. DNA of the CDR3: TGTGCCAGCTCACCAGGAACCTCTGGGGCCAACGTCCTGACTTTC.

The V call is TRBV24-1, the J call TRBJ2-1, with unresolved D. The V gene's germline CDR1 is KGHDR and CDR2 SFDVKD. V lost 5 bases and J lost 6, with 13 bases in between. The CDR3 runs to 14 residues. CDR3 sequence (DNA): TGTGCCACCAGTGGCAGTGTCGAGAGCAATGAGCAGTTCTTC. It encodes CATSGSVESNEQFF.

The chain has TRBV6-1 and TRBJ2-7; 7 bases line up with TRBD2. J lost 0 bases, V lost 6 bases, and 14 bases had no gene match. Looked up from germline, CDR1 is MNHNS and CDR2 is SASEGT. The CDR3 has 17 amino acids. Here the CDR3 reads CASSAGQLAPNSYEQYF. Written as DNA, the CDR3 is TGTGCCAGCAGCGCGGGTCAACTAGCGCCGAACTCCTACGAGCAGTACTTC.

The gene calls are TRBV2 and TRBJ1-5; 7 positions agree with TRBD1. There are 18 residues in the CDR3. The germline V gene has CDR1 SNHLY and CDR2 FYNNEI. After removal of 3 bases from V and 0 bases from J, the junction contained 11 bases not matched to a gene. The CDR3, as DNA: TGTGCCAGCAGTGAGAGGCGACAGGGAAGTTATAGCAATCAGCCCCAGCATTTT. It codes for CASSERRQGSYSNQPQHF. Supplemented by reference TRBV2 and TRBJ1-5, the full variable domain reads EPEVTQTPSHQVTQMGQEVILRCVPISNHLYFYWYRQILGQKVEFLVSFYNNEISEKSEIFDDQFSVERPDGSNFTLKIRSTKLEDSAMYFCASSERRQGSYSNQPQHFGDGTRLSIL.

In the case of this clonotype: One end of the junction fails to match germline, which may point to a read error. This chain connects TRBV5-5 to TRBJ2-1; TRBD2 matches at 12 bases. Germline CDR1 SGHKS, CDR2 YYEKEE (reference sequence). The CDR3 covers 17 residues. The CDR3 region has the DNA TGTACCAGCAGCTGGCTGACCGGGACTAGCGGGTACAATGAGCAGTTCTTC. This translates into CTSSWLTGTSGYNEQFF.

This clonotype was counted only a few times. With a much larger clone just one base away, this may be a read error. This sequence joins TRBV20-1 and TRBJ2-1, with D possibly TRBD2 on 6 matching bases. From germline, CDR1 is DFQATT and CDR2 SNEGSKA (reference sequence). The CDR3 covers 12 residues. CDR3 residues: CSAPSGYNERFF. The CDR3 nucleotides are TGCAGTGCTCCGAGCGGGTACAATGAGCGGTTCTTC.

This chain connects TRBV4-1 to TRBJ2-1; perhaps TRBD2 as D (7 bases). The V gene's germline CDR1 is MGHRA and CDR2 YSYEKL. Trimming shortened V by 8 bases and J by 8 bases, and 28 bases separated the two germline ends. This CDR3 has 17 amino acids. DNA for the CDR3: TGCGCCAGCGCGAATCCGACTAGCAGGGGCTTTTACCATGAGCAGTTCTTC. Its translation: CASANPTSRGFYHEQFF.

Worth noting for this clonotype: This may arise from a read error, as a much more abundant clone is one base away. CDR3 protein: CSATRYSNSPLHF. The CDR3 bases are TGCAGTGCTACCCGGTACAGCAATTCACCCCTCCACTTT. V gene TRBV20-1 combines with J gene TRBJ1-6; no clear D gene. This CDR3 spans 13 amino acids. V dropped 4 bases and J dropped 7 bases, with 11 bases sitting between them. Looked up from germline, CDR1 is DFQATT and CDR2 is SNEGSKA (reference sequence).

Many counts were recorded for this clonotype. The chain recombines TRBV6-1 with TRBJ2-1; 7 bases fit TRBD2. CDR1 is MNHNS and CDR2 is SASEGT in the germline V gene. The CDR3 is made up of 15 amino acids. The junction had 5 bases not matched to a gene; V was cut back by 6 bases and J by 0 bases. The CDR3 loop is CASRTSETSYNEQFF. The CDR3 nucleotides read TGTGCCAGCAGAACTAGCGAAACCTCCTACAATGAGCAGTTCTTC.

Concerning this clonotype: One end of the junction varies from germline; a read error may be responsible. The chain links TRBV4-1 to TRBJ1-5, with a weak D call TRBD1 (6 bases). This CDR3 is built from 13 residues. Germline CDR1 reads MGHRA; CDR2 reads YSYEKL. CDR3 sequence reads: CANSQGISQPQHF. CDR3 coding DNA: TGCGCCAACAGCCAGGGGATATCTCAGCCCCAGCATTTC.

The DNA of the CDR3 is TGCGCCAGCAGTGACTCCAGCGGCAATAGCTACACCTTC. This codes for CASSDSSGNSYTF. The chain uses TRBV10-2 and TRBJ1-2, with no clear D. Trimming removed 3 bases at V and 9 bases at J, with 14 bases between. Per germline, CDR1 WSHSY and CDR2 SAAADI. The CDR3 sequence is 13 residues long.

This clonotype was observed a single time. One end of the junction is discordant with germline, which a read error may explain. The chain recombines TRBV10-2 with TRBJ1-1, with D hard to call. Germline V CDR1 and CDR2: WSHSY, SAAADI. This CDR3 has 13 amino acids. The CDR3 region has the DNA TGCGCCAGCAACCCCGGCATGAACACTGAAGCTTTATTT. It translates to CASNPGMNTEALF.

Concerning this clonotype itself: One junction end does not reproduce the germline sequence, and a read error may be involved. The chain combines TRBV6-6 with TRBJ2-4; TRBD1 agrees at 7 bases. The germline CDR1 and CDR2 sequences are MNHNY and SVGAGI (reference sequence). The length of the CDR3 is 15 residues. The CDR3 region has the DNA TGTGCCAGCAGCCGAGGACAGGTAACCCAAAACATTCAGTGCTTC. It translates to CASSRGQVTQNIQCF.

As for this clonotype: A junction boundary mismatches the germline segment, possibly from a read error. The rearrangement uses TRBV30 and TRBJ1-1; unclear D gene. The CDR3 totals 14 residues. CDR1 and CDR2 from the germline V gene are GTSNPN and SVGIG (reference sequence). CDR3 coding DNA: TGTGCTTGGAGTGACCCGGACGGTTACACTGAAGCTTTCTTT. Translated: CAWSDPDGYTEAFF.

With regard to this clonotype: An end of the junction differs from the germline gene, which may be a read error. As DNA, the CDR3 is TGTGCCAGCAGTTTAACAGACAACCCCTACGAGCAGTATTTC. Residues: CASSLTDNPYEQYF. The V gene is TRBV28, the J gene TRBJ2-7; D call uncertain. CDR1 MDHEN and CDR2 SYDVKM come from the germline V gene. The CDR3 contains 14 residues.

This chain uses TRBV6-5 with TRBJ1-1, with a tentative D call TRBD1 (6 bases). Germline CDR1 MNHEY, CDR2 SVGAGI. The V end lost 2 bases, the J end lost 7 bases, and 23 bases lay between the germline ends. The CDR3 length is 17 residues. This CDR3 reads CASSYAAGGRGWNEAFF. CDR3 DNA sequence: TGTGCCAGCAGTTACGCCGCGGGGGGCCGTGGATGGAATGAAGCTTTCTTT.

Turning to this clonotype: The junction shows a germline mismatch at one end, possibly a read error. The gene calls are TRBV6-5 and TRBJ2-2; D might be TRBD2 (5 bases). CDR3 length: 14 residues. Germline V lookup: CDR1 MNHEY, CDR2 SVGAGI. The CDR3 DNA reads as TGTGCCAGCAGTTACCGGGGATTAACCGGAGAGCTGTTTTTT. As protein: CASSYRGLTGELFF.

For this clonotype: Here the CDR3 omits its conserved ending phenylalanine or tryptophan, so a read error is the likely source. The chain's CDR3 is CTSSYSTGFEIQYL. The CDR3, as DNA: TGTACCAGCAGCTACTCCACAGGGTTCGAGATCCAGTACTTA. The chain couples TRBV7-9 to TRBJ2-5; perhaps TRBD1 as D (6 bases). The V gene's germline CDR1 is SEHNR and CDR2 FQNEAQ (reference sequence). This CDR3 region has 14 residues.

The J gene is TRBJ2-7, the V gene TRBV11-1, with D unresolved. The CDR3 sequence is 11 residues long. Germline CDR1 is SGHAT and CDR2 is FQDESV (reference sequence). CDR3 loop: CVSSLGEEQYF. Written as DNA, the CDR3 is TGTGTCAGTAGCCTAGGTGAGGAGCAGTACTTC.

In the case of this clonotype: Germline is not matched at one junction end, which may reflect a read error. DNA of the CDR3: TGTGCCAGCAGCTTAGGAGTGGCGGGAGGCTACTACAACAATGGGCAGTCCTTC. Translating it yields CASSLGVAGGYYNNGQSF. The chain links TRBV11-2 to TRBJ2-1; 8 bases line up with TRBD2. The CDR3 is 18 residues long. CDR1 and CDR2 (germline): SGHAT, FQNNGV.

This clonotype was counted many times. The CDR3 nucleotides are TGTGCCTGGAGTGTATATGGGGGTGGTGAGCAGTTCTTC. Translated, it gives CAWSVYGGGEQFF. The chain has TRBV30 and TRBJ2-1, with D tentatively TRBD1 or TRBD2 (5 bases each). Germline values: CDR1 GTSNPN, CDR2 SVGIG (reference sequence). The CDR3 is made up of 13 amino acids. The V and J ends lost 0 bases and 9 bases respectively, with 12 bases between them.